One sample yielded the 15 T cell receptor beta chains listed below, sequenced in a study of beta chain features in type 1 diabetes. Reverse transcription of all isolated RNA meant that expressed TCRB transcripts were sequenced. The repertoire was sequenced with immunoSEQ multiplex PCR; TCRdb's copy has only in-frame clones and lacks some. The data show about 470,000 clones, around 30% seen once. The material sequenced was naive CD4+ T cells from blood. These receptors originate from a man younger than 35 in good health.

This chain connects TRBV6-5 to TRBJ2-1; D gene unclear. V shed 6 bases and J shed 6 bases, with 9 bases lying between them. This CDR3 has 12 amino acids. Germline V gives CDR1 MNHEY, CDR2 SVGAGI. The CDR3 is CASRDRPNEQFF. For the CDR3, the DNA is TGTGCCAGCAGGGATCGTCCCAATGAGCAGTTCTTC.

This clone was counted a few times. In DNA, the CDR3 is TGTGCCAGCAGCTTGTATGGGACACACAATCAGCCCCAGCATTTT. This translates into CASSLYGTHNQPQHF. The chain combines TRBV5-6 with TRBJ1-5; weak D call: TRBD1 (6 bases). V dropped 1 base and J dropped 3 bases, with 11 bases sitting between them. Germline V CDR1 and CDR2: SGHDT, YYEEEE. There are 15 residues in the CDR3.

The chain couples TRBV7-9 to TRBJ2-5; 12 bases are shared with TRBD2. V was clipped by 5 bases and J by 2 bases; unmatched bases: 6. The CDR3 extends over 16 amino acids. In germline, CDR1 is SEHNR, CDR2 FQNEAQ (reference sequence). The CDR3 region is CASSPGTSGLQETQYF. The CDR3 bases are TGTGCCAGCAGCCCAGGGACTAGCGGGCTACAAGAGACCCAGTACTTC.

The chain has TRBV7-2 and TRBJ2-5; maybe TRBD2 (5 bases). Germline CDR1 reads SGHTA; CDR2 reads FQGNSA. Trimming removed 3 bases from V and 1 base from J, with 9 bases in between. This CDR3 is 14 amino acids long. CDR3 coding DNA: TGTGCCAGCAGCTTCAATCGGGGCCAAGAGACCCAGTACTTC. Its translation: CASSFNRGQETQYF. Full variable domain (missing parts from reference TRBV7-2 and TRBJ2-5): GAGVSQSPSNKVTEKGKDVELRCDPISGHTALYWYRQSLGQGLEFLIYFQGNSAPDKSGLPSDRFSAERTGGSVSTLTIQRTQQEDSAVYLCASSFNRGQETQYFGPGTRLLVL.

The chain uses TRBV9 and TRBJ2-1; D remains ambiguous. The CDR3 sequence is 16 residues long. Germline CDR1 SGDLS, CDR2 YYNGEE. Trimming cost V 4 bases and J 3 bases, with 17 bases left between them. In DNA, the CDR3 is TGTGCCAGCAGCTCTCAGCGACAAAGAGGCTACAATGAGCAGTTCTTC. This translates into CASSSQRQRGYNEQFF.

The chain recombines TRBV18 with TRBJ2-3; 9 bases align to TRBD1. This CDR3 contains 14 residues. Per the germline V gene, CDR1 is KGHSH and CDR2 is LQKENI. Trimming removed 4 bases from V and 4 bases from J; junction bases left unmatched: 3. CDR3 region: CASSRTGEADTQYF. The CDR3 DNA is TGTGCCAGCTCACGGACAGGGGAGGCAGATACGCAGTATTTT.

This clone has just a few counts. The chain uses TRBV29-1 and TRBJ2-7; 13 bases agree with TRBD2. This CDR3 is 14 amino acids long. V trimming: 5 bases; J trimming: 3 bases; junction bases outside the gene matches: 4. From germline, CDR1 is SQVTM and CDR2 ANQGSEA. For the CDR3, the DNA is TGCAGCGTTCAGGGACTAGCGGGAATCTACGAGCAGTACTTC. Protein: CSVQGLAGIYEQYF.

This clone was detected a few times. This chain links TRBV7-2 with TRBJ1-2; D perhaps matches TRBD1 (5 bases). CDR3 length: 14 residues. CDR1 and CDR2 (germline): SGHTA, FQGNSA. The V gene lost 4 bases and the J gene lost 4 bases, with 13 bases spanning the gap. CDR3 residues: CASSSPGIFYGYTF. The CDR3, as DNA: TGTGCCAGCAGCTCACCAGGGATTTTCTATGGCTACACCTTC.

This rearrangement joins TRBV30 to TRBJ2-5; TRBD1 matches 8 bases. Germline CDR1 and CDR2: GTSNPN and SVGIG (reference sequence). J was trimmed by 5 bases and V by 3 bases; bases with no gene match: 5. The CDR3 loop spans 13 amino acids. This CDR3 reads CAWRFDRGETQYF. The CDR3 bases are TGTGCCTGGAGATTCGACAGGGGTGAGACCCAGTACTTC. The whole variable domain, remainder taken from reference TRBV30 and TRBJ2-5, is SQTIHQWPATLVQPVGSPLSLECTVEGTSNPNLYWYRQAAGRGLQLLFYSVGIGQISSEVPQNLSASRPQDRQFILSSKKLLLSDSGFYLCAWRFDRGETQYFGPGTRLLVL.

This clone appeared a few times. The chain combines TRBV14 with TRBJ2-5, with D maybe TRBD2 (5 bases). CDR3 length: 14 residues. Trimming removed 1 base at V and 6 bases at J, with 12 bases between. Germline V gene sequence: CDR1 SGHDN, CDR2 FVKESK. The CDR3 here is CASSQGLAIKTQYF. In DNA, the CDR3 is TGTGCCAGCAGCCAAGGCCTAGCAATTAAGACCCAGTACTTC.

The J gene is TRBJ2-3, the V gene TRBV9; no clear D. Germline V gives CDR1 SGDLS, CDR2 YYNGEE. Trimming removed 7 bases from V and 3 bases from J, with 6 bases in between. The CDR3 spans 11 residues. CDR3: CASGATDTQYF. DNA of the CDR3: TGTGCCAGCGGAGCAACAGATACGCAGTATTTT.

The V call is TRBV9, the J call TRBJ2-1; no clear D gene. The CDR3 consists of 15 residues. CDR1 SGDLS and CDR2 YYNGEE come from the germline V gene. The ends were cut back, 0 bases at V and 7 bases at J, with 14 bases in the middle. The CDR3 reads CASSVGLGYPNEQFF. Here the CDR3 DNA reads TGTGCCAGCAGCGTAGGCTTGGGCTATCCGAATGAGCAGTTCTTC.

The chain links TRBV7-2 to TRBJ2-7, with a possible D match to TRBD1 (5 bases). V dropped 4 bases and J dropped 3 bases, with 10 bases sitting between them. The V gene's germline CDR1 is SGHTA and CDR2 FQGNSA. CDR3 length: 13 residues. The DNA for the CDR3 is TGTGCCAGCAGCTCCAGGGTGATCTACGAGCAGTACTTC. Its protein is CASSSRVIYEQYF.

The CDR3 region has the DNA TGTGCCAGCAGCCTCACCAATTCACCCCTCCACTTT. Amino acids: CASSLTNSPLHF. The V gene is TRBV7-2, the J gene TRBJ1-6; the D is unclear. Germline V gene sequence: CDR1 SGHTA, CDR2 FQGNSA. V was clipped by 5 bases and J by 7 bases, with 6 bases between them. The CDR3 is 12 residues long.

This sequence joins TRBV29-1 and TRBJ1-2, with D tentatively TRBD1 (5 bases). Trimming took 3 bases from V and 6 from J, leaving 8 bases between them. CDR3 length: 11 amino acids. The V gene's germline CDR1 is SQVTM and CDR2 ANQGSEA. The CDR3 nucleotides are TGCAGCGTTGACAGGGTCAATGGCTACACCTTC. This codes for CSVDRVNGYTF.